This T cell receptor beta chain originates from a study of shared clonotypes between healthy human individuals. Points on this clone: Its antigen remains unidentified.

Deep-level settings were used for running the assay. Libraries were prepared by immunoSEQ multiplex PCR; TCRdb keeps only in-frame clonotypes and omits some of them. The sample has around 2.5 million clones; 93% are singletons. Study findings and constraints: Apart from blood, nothing was sampled; tissue repertoires likely differ.

Source material: naive CD4+ T cells from PBMCs. Subset denoted: CD45RA+ positively selected. The sequence was collected from a man aged 18-30 years in good health. Some clones in this sample may be carry-over from other donors' samples.

As DNA, the CDR3 is TGTGCCAGCAGCTTAAGCCAGACGAAGGGCGCATCATATACCTACGAGCAGTACTTC. It codes for CASSLSQTKGASYTYEQYF. This chain links TRBV7-9 with TRBJ2-7; D is unclear. V dropped 2 bases and J dropped 2 bases, with 25 bases sitting between them. The CDR3 runs to 19 residues. From germline, CDR1 is SEHNR and CDR2 FQNEAQ (reference sequence).